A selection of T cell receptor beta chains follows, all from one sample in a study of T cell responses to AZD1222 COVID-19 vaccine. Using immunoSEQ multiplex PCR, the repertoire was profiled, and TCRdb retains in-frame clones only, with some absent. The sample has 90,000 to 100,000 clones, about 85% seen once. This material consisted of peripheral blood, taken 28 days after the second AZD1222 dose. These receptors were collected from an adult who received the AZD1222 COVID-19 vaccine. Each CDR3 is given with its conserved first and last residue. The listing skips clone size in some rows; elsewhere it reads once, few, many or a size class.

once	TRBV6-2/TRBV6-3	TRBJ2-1	CASSLRTSSYNEQFF
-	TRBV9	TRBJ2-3	CASSVEGRPVDTQYF
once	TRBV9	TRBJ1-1	CASSAAVVDTEAFF
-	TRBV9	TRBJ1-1	CASSAEGSRGAEAFF
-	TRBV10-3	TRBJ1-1	CASARGRETGTEAFF
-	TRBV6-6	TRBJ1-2	CASSYSSGQGAFGYTF
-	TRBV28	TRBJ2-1	CASRGVFGTSGRQNYNEQFF
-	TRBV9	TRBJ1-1	CASSVTGGVNTEAFF
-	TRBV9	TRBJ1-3	CASSRSDRGQGHNTIYF
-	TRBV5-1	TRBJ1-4	CASSLEGSGEKLFF
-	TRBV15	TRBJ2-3	CATSRDRVPRGGTDTQYF
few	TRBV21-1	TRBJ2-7	CASGLHRGRPGGHEQYF
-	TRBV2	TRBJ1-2	CASSELRTQLYGYTF
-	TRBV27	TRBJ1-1	CASSPPYGNTEAFF
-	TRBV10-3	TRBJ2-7	CAIREQTYEQYF
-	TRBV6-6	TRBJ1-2	CASSPPLGTGVSYGYTF
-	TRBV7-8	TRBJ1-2	CASSLASVQRGGYTF
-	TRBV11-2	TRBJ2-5	CASSWQGGETQYF
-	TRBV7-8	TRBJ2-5	CASSSLAGGLETQYF
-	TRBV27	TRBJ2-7	CASSLSSFNEQYF
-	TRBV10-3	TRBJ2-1	CAISEGTYNEQFF
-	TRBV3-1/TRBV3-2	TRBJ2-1	CASSHLRLAGLSSYNEQFF
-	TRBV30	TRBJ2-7	CAWRIGTSGNEQYF
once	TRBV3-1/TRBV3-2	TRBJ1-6	CASSQADRGPGSPLHF
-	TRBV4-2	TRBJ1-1	CASSQGKGALTEAFF
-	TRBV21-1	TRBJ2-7	CASSNPRVGKTYEQYF
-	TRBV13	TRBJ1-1	CASSDGQRTEAFF
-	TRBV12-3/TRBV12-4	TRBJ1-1	CASSRQPNTEAFF
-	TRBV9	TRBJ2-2	CASSPSGGNTGELFF
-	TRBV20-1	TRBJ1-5	CSASADDGQPDQPQHF
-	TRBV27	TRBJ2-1	CASSFLTSGKDEQFF
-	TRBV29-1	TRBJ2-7	CSVEDGSYEQYF
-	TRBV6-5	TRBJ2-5	CASSRGETQYF
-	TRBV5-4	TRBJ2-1	CASSPAGKTYNEQFF
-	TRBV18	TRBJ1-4	CASSPELPEKLFF
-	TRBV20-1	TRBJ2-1	CSGIDYNEQFF
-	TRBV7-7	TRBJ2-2	CASSPGSGRPAGELFF
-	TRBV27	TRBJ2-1	CASSWTVWGEQFF
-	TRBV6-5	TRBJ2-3	CASADSLNSPKQYF